These 16 T cell receptor beta chains share one sample of origin, sequenced in a study of T cell responses to AZD1222 COVID-19 vaccine. Sequenced by immunoSEQ multiplex PCR; TCRdb stores in-frame clones only, minus some. The table has more than 95,000 clones, about 90% seen once. The source was peripheral blood, collected on day 0 of AZD1222 vaccination. The origin of the receptors is an adult in good health.

The chain employs TRBV3-1 (or the pseudogene TRBV3-2) and TRBJ2-7, with 11 bases matching TRBD2. Germline V lookup: CDR1 LGHDT, CDR2 YNNKEL (reference sequence). The CDR3 loop spans 20 amino acids. After removal of 7 bases from V and 3 bases from J, the junction contained 23 bases not matched to a gene. CDR3: CASTPRKPGQGLAVNYEQYF. DNA of the CDR3: TGTGCCAGCACCCCTAGAAAACCGGGACAGGGACTAGCGGTTAACTACGAGCAGTACTTC.

This rearrangement joins TRBV21-1 to TRBJ2-3; no DNA check was done on the table's D call, TRBD1. TRBV21-1 is designated a pseudogene. There are 14 residues in the CDR3. CDR3 sequence (DNA): TGTGCCAGCAGCCCTCAGGTCCGCACAGATACGCAGTATTTT. The encoded protein is CASSPQVRTDTQYF.

The rearrangement uses TRBV7-3 and TRBJ1-5; no clear D gene. The V and J ends lost 5 bases and 5 bases respectively, with 10 bases between them. This CDR3 is 13 amino acids long. Germline V gene lookup returns CDR1 SGHTA and CDR2 FQGTGA. CDR3 coding DNA: TGTGCCAGCAGCATGAACCTGGATCAGCCCCAGCATTTT. It translates to CASSMNLDQPQHF.

This chain uses TRBV11-3 with TRBJ2-7; 9 bases match TRBD1. V was pared by 5 bases and J by 2 bases, with 19 bases of the junction left unmatched. Germline loops: CDR1 SGHNT, CDR2 YENEEA. CDR3 length: 19 residues. DNA for the CDR3: TGTGCCAGCAGCCTACCTGGAAACTTACAGGGGGCGCGGACCTACGAGCAGTACTTC. Translation: CASSLPGNLQGARTYEQYF.

J is TRBJ1-1 and V is TRBV18, with a weak D call TRBD1 (5 bases). This CDR3 region has 16 residues. Germline V lookup: CDR1 KGHSH, CDR2 LQKENI. The V end lost 1 base, the J end lost 4 bases, and 16 bases lay between the germline ends. CDR3 in DNA: TGTGCCAGCTCACCACGGCGGACGAATGGGGGCACTGAAGCTTTCTTT. This translates into CASSPRRTNGGTEAFF.

Regarding this clone: The junction shows a germline mismatch at one end, possibly a read error. The chain carries TRBV12-3 or TRBV12-4 and TRBJ2-4; D remains unclear. The CDR3 totals 9 residues. CDR3 sequence (DNA): TGTGCCAGCAGCTTGGACGAGGACTTC. It translates to CASSLDEDF.

The chain couples TRBV7-9 to TRBJ2-7; 10 bases are shared with TRBD1. The CDR3 is made up of 16 amino acids. CDR1 SEHNR and CDR2 FQNEAQ come from the germline V gene (reference sequence). V lost 1 base to trimming and J lost 0 bases; unmatched junction nucleotides: 3. The CDR3 sequence is CASSLGTGGNSYEQYF. The CDR3 DNA follows: TGTGCCAGCAGCTTAGGGACAGGGGGAAACTCCTACGAGCAGTACTTC.

This chain uses TRBV6-5 with TRBJ2-2; 9 nucleotides match TRBD1. With V trimmed by 2 bases and J by 5 bases, 3 bases remained unmatched. The germline CDR1 and CDR2 sequences are MNHEY and SVGAGI. The CDR3 covers 15 residues. In DNA, the CDR3 is TGTGCCAGCAGTTACGGGGGGACAGGGACCGGGGAGCTGTTTTTT. Protein sequence: CASSYGGTGTGELFF.

The chain couples TRBV6-5 to TRBJ2-4; D is possibly TRBD2 (6 bases). Germline V CDR1 and CDR2: MNHEY, SVGAGI. CDR3 length: 15 residues. The V and J ends lost 9 bases and 1 base respectively, with 16 bases between them. The CDR3 DNA sequence: TGTGCCAGTACCGCGGGGTCCACGGCCAAAAACATTCAGTACTTC. Translation: CASTAGSTAKNIQYF.

The chain has TRBV5-1 and TRBJ2-1, with D hard to call. Between the trimmed V and J ends, which lost 0 bases and 8 bases, there was a span of 9 bases. Germline CDR1 SGHRS, CDR2 YFSETQ. The CDR3 covers 13 residues. The chain's CDR3 is CASSLVFGDEQFF. The CDR3 DNA reads as TGCGCCAGCAGCTTGGTTTTTGGTGATGAGCAGTTCTTC. The variable domain in full, with the rest retrieved from reference TRBV5-1 and TRBJ2-1, is KAGVTQTPRYLIKTRGQQVTLSCSPISGHRSVSWYQQTPGQGLQFLFEYFSETQRNKGNFPGRFSGRQFSNSRSEMNVSTLELGDSALYLCASSLVFGDEQFFGPGTRLTVL.

This chain links TRBV7-3 with TRBJ2-5; D tentatively fits TRBD1 or TRBD2 (5 bases each). This CDR3 contains 14 residues. The V end was cut by 2 bases, the J end by 3 bases, with 10 bases between. Germline values: CDR1 SGHTA, CDR2 FQGTGA. The CDR3 spells CASSLGTGKETQYF. The CDR3 DNA reads as TGTGCCAGCAGCTTAGGGACGGGAAAAGAGACCCAGTACTTC.

J is TRBJ1-5 and V is TRBV28; D gene unclear. The V end was cut by 8 bases, the J end by 11 bases, with 16 bases between. The CDR3 is 12 residues long. Germline V CDR1 and CDR2: MDHEN, SYDVKM. The CDR3 DNA reads TGTGCCAGCGAAAGTTGGGGTGGGGCCCAGCATTTT. Encoded protein: CASESWGGAQHF.

This clone was detected only once. The V gene is TRBV15, the J gene TRBJ1-2, with unresolved D. Trimming stripped 3 bases from V and 4 bases from J, with 9 bases between. Germline CDR1 LNHNV, CDR2 YYDKDF (reference sequence). The CDR3 totals 13 residues. CDR3 in DNA: TGTGCCACCAGCAGGGGGATTACCTATGGCTACACCTTC. This gives the protein CATSRGITYGYTF.

The gene calls are TRBV5-5 and TRBJ2-1; D not certain. V was shortened by 2 bases and J by 5 bases, with 11 bases between the two germline ends. Per germline, CDR1 SGHKS and CDR2 YYEKEE (reference sequence). The CDR3 has 14 amino acids. In DNA form, the CDR3 reads TGTGCCAGCAGCTTAGCCCTCAGTCACAATGAGCAGTTCTTC. Protein sequence: CASSLALSHNEQFF.

The chain couples TRBV28 to TRBJ1-2, with TRBD1 matching over 9 bases. V was clipped by 5 bases and J by 8 bases; unmatched bases: 9. Germline CDR1 is MDHEN and CDR2 is SYDVKM. The CDR3 covers 14 residues. CDR3 sequence: CASSPGDRVRGYTF. The CDR3 DNA is TGTGCCAGCAGTCCCGGGGACAGGGTACGGGGCTACACCTTC.

The chain uses TRBV27 and TRBJ1-1, with D perhaps matching TRBD1 (5 bases). Trimming left V 7 bases short and J 1 base short, with 16 bases between. This CDR3 is 15 amino acids long. CDR1 is MNHEY and CDR2 is SMNVEV in the germline V gene (reference sequence). This chain's CDR3 is CASTPTARRNTEAFF. CDR3 sequence (DNA): TGTGCCAGCACCCCGACAGCTAGAAGGAACACTGAAGCTTTCTTT.